The source of this T cell receptor (beta chain) is a study of cytomegalovirus exposure and HLA in healthy donors. General study results and limits: Roughly uniform sequencing depth across donors was assumed, possibly incorrectly. Cytomegalovirus status was reportedly diagnosed by the classifier with high sensitivity and specificity.

Germline CDR1 is SEHNR and CDR2 is FQNEAQ (reference sequence). This CDR3 region has 16 residues. PCR used 60 Vbeta primers and 13 Jbeta primers. TCRdb's copy holds only in-frame clones and misses some; the assay was immunoSEQ multiplex PCR. The repertoire holds roughly 100,000 clones, with less than 85% as singletons. Of note for this clone: Its antigen is not known. The junction and the germline gene differ at one end; a read error may be behind it.

The clonotype comes from a middle-aged man in good health and CMV-seronegative. The material sequenced was PBMCs. The chain carries TRBV7-9 and TRBJ2-5; D might be TRBD1 (5 bases). The CDR3: CSSSLFRQLWQETQYF. CDR3 bases: TGTTCCAGCAGCTTATTCCGACAGTTGTGGCAAGAGACCCAGTACTTC.